These 22 T cell receptor beta chains came from one sample sequenced in a study of blood T cell repertoires in COVID-19. The data were produced by immunoSEQ multiplex PCR, yet TCRdb's version contains in-frame clones alone and is incomplete. The table shows about 120,000 clones, with around 82% occurring only once. Sequenced sample: peripheral blood. These receptors all come from a man under 40 with COVID-19, enrolled during active disease.

The chain combines TRBV24-1 with TRBJ1-2; 9 positions match TRBD1. The J segment lost 6 bases and the V segment lost 2 bases, leaving 9 bases of the junction unmatched. In germline, CDR1 is KGHDR, CDR2 SFDVKD. The CDR3 has 16 amino acids. The CDR3 coding sequence is TGTGCCACCAGTGATTCGAGGGACAGGGCTCGCGATGGCTACACCTTC. Its translation: CATSDSRDRARDGYTF.

The sample holds one count of this clone. The chain is built from TRBV9 and TRBJ2-7; 9 bases are a match to TRBD2. V lost 3 bases, J lost 2 bases, and 6 bases stayed unmatched. This CDR3 is built from 15 residues. Germline V gene data show CDR1 as SGDLS and CDR2 as YYNGEE. The CDR3 DNA sequence: TGTGCCAGCAGCGCCGGGAGCGGGGGGACCTACGAGCAGTACTTC. Translating gives CASSAGSGGTYEQYF.

The chain recombines TRBV9 with TRBJ2-3; D gene ambiguous. The germline gives CDR1 SGDLS, CDR2 YYNGEE. The CDR3 spans 15 residues. V shed 3 bases and J shed 4 bases, with 15 bases lying between them. Here the CDR3 DNA reads TGTGCCAGCAGCGACGACTCCTCCCTGCCAGATACGCAGTATTTT. It yields the protein CASSDDSSLPDTQYF.

The chain employs TRBV4-1 and TRBJ2-1, with 7 bases fitting TRBD2. With V trimmed by 2 bases and J by 8 bases, 6 bases remained unmatched. The CDR3 contains 14 residues. Germline V lookup: CDR1 MGHRA, CDR2 YSYEKL. CDR3 nucleotides: TGCGCCAGCAGCCAATTTGCTAGCGGAGATGAGCAGTTCTTC. Translation: CASSQFASGDEQFF.

The genes are TRBV19 and TRBJ1-5; 7 bases are a match to TRBD1. The CDR3 has 15 residues. Germline V gene data show CDR1 as LNHDA and CDR2 as SQIVND (reference sequence). After removal of 3 bases from V and 2 bases from J, the junction contained 4 bases not matched to a gene. The CDR3 DNA follows: TGTGCCAGTAGTATGGGGACAGCGGGCAATCAGCCCCAGCATTTT. Encoded protein: CASSMGTAGNQPQHF.

J is TRBJ2-7 and V is TRBV7-6; a possible D gene is TRBD1 (6 bases). Germline V gene data show CDR1 as SGHVS and CDR2 as FNYEAQ. V lost 5 bases and J 4 bases, leaving 24 bases between the germline ends. There are 17 residues in the CDR3. CDR3 bases: TGTGCCAGCAGCCCCAGGTACAGGGAACAGACCTATTACGAGCAGTACTTC. Its protein is CASSPRYREQTYYEQYF.

The chain has TRBV2 and TRBJ1-6, with 7 nucleotides matching TRBD1. This CDR3 region has 15 residues. Germline V gene sequence: CDR1 SNHLY, CDR2 FYNNEI. The V and J ends lost 7 bases and 7 bases, in that order; junction bases with no gene match: 10. The chain's CDR3 is CASKGKGAENSPLHF. The CDR3 DNA reads as TGTGCCAGCAAAGGAAAGGGGGCGGAGAATTCACCCCTCCACTTT.

The chain joins TRBV12-3 or TRBV12-4 to TRBJ1-5; tentative D call: TRBD1 (5 bases). The V end lost 8 bases, the J end lost 14 bases, and 19 bases lay between the germline ends. This CDR3 is 12 amino acids long. The CDR3 DNA is TGTGCCAGCGGACTATCTGAGGGGCCGGAGCATTTT. It specifies CASGLSEGPEHF.

This chain connects TRBV7-6 to TRBJ1-4; D may be TRBD1 (5 bases). V was cut by 5 bases and J by 7 bases, with 17 bases left in between. The CDR3 runs to 15 residues. CDR1 SGHVS and CDR2 FNYEAQ come from the germline V gene. CDR3 bases: TGTGCCAGCAGCGCATTGTGGGGGGAACGTGAAAAACTGTTTTTT. Encoded protein: CASSALWGEREKLFF.

The V call is TRBV11-2, the J call TRBJ1-1; the match to TRBD1 covers 7 bases. The trim removed 5 bases at V and 7 bases at J, leaving 7 bases unmatched. The V gene's germline CDR1 is SGHAT and CDR2 FQNNGV. The CDR3 runs to 13 residues. The CDR3 sequence: CASSQDRRGEAFF. As DNA, the CDR3 is TGTGCCAGCAGCCAGGACAGGAGGGGTGAAGCTTTCTTT.

This chain links TRBV18 with TRBJ2-3; 8 nucleotides line up with TRBD1. Germline lookup yields CDR1 KGHSH and CDR2 LQKENI. CDR3 size: 16 residues. Losses at the gene ends were 6 bases for V and 2 bases for J; bases not matched to a gene: 10. As DNA, the CDR3 is TGTGCCAGCTCCCATACAGACAGGGGTGTCACAGATACGCAGTATTTT. It is translated as CASSHTDRGVTDTQYF. Full variable domain (rest looked up from reference TRBV18 and TRBJ2-3): NAGVMQNPRHLVRRRGQEARLRCSPMKGHSHVYWYRQLPEEGLKFMVYLQKENIIDESGMPKERFSAEFPKEGPSILRIQQVVRGDSAAYFCASSHTDRGVTDTQYFGPGTRLTVL.

This clone came up a few times. The J gene is TRBJ2-7, the V gene TRBV12-3 or TRBV12-4, with D hard to call. The CDR3 runs to 12 residues. V lost 5 bases and J 1 base, leaving 6 bases between the germline ends. The CDR3 nucleotides read TGTGCCAGCAGTGCGTCTTCCTACGAGCAGTACTTC. This gives the protein CASSASSYEQYF.

This clone was detected only once. One end of the junction does not line up with germline, which may come from a read error. The chain uses TRBV6-4 and TRBJ1-1, with D perhaps TRBD1 (5 bases). This CDR3 is built from 12 residues. Germline CDR1 reads MRHNA; CDR2 reads SNTAGT. The DNA of the CDR3 is TGTGCCAGCAGGGGACTGGGGGTGAAGTTTGTCTTT. Translating gives CASRGLGVKFVF.

This clone has a handful of counts. The rearrangement uses TRBV11-2 and TRBJ2-2, with 10 positions matching TRBD2. Trimming took 1 base from V and 1 from J; bases not matched to a gene: 3. This CDR3 contains 17 residues. The V gene's germline CDR1 is SGHAT and CDR2 FQNNGV. The CDR3 DNA reads as TGTGCCAGCAGCTTAGGTACTAGCGGGGAGAACACCGGGGAGCTGTTTTTT. It yields the protein CASSLGTSGENTGELFF.

The chain is built from TRBV6-4 and TRBJ2-3; 9 bases are a match to TRBD1. CDR3 size: 16 residues. CDR1 is MRHNA, CDR2 SNTAGT, per germline. Trimming took 6 bases from V and 6 from J; bases not matched to a gene: 13. The CDR3 protein is CASRPTPGTGFDTQYF. The CDR3 DNA reads TGTGCCAGCAGACCGACTCCCGGGACAGGGTTCGATACGCAGTATTTT.

This CDR3 is CASQQGTHEQYF. CDR3 sequence (DNA): TGTGCCAGCCAACAGGGAACCCACGAGCAGTACTTC. The chain has TRBV7-9 and TRBJ2-7; tentatively, D is TRBD1 (6 bases). The CDR3 totals 12 residues. With 8 bases removed from V and 5 bases from J, the gap between germline ends came to 13 bases. Germline V gene data show CDR1 as SEHNR and CDR2 as FQNEAQ (reference sequence).

This sequence joins TRBV5-1 and TRBJ2-3; perhaps TRBD1 as D (6 bases). The CDR3 spans 12 residues. CDR1 SGHRS and CDR2 YFSETQ come from the germline V gene. V was shortened by 4 bases and J by 5 bases, with 8 bases between the two germline ends. CDR3 amino acids: CASSATGDTQYF. In nucleotides, the CDR3 is TGCGCCAGCAGCGCGACAGGAGATACGCAGTATTTT.

Turning to this clone: At one of its ends the junction is not consistent with the germline gene, which may arise from a read error. This chain uses TRBV7-2 with TRBJ1-5; D not resolved. This CDR3 region has 13 residues. Germline CDR1 and CDR2: SGHTA and FQGNSA. As DNA, the CDR3 is TGTGCCAGCAGCCTTCTTAGCGATCAGCCCCAGCATTTT. Translated: CASSLLSDQPQHF.

This chain connects TRBV11-2 to TRBJ2-5, with a tentative D call TRBD1 (6 bases). Trimming took off 0 bases at V and 0 bases at J, with 8 bases between the two ends. Germline V lookup: CDR1 SGHAT, CDR2 FQNNGV. The CDR3 consists of 15 residues. The CDR3 spells CASSLEGTNQETQYF. The CDR3 DNA reads TGTGCCAGCAGCTTAGAAGGGACAAACCAAGAGACCCAGTACTTC. Supplemented by reference TRBV11-2 and TRBJ2-5, the full variable domain reads EAGVAQSPRYKIIEKRQSVAFWCNPISGHATLYWYQQILGQGPKLLIQFQNNGVVDDSQLPKDRFSAERLKGVDSTLKIQPAKLEDSAVYLCASSLEGTNQETQYFGPGTRLLVL.

The CDR3 DNA is TGCGCCAGCAGCCAGGAGACAGGGGGCGCGACAGCTTTCTTT. This encodes CASSQETGGATAFF. V usage is TRBV4-1 and J usage is TRBJ1-1, with 10 bases identical to TRBD1. Germline V gene sequence: CDR1 MGHRA, CDR2 YSYEKL. This CDR3 is 14 amino acids long. J gave up 10 bases and V 3 bases, and 8 bases lay outside the gene matches.

V usage is TRBV25-1 and J usage is TRBJ1-2, with 8 nucleotides matching TRBD1. Germline V gene data show CDR1 as MGHDK and CDR2 as SYGVNS. The CDR3 totals 12 residues. The J segment lost 5 bases and the V segment lost 4 bases, leaving 0 bases of the junction unmatched. Written as DNA, the CDR3 is TGTGCCAGCAGTGGGACAGGGTATGGCTACACCTTC. Its protein product is CASSGTGYGYTF.

The chain employs TRBV9 and TRBJ2-1, with D possibly TRBD2 on 6 matching bases. V was clipped by 2 bases and J by 1 base, with 13 bases between them. Germline V gene lookup returns CDR1 SGDLS and CDR2 YYNGEE. There are 16 residues in the CDR3. The CDR3 loop is CASSVSGGVSYNEQFF. The CDR3 DNA reads TGTGCCAGCAGCGTGAGCGGCGGGGTTTCCTACAATGAGCAGTTCTTC. Full variable domain (rest looked up from reference TRBV9 and TRBJ2-1): DSGVTQTPKHLITATGQRVTLRCSPRSGDLSVYWYQQSLDQGLQFLIQYYNGEERAKGNILERFSAQQFPDLHSELNLSSLELGDSALYFCASSVSGGVSYNEQFFGPGTRLTVL.